This T cell receptor (beta chain) was captured by sequencing in a study of low-dose radiotherapy and immunotherapy resistance in tumors. Across the whole study: Patients received 300 mg of oral aspirin each day across four cycles, commencing on cycle 1 day 1.

The time point denotes: before trial treatment. Both TCRalpha and TCRbeta chains were reverse transcribed with V-gene-specific primers. An approximately 19-cycle PCR with a constant-region primer and V-primer adapter amplified TCRs. MiXCR, applied by TCRdb to the reads, yields one record per CDR3 protein. The sample includes 60,000 to 90,000 distinct CDR3 sequences, approximately 31% seen only once; the top ten take approximately 12%. This clonotype has only one observation. It is likely a read error: a sequence one base away is far more abundant. The specimen was PBMCs, collected before treatment. The receptor was derived from a female donor with ovarian cancer.

The CDR3 sequence: CASSGDKGNPKAGGYTGELFF. CDR3 bases: TGTGCCAGCTCCGGGGATAAGGGGAACCCTAAAGCGGGAGGGTACACCGGGGAGCTGTTTTTT. The genes are TRBV13 and TRBJ2-2; 10 bases align to TRBD2. Germline-derived CDR1 and CDR2 are PRHDT and FYEKMQ (reference sequence). The CDR3 is made up of 21 amino acids. Trimming cost V 8 bases and J 3 bases; bases outside gene matches: 24.